This T cell receptor (beta chain) was found in a study of regulatory T cells in long-lasting Graves disease. This clonotype was picked up many times. Time point in this sample: newly diagnosed GD, antithyroid drugs for less than 3 months. From RNA extracted from PBMCs, the TCR library was made. Arm-PCR of CDR3 regions and iRepertoire HTBI primers were used to build TCR beta libraries. TCRdb itself ran the multiplex PCR reads through MiXCR, one entry per CDR3 protein. This table holds around 400,000 distinct CDR3 sequences, 15% found once. V lost 5 bases and J lost 3; bases outside the gene matches: 6. This CDR3 region has 15 residues. This sample was also put to use in a study of T cells in Graves' hyperthyroidism and ophthalmopathy. That study reports: Hyperthyroidism in the patients, aged 18 to 65, was newly diagnosed and under 2 months in duration.

Sequenced here: peripheral blood mononuclear cells (PBMCs), sampled at new diagnosis, from a patient treated with antithyroid drugs. This clonotype was sampled from a woman in her 40s with Graves disease. The gene calls are TRBV12-3 or TRBV12-4 and TRBJ1-5; 8 bases match TRBD1. DNA for the CDR3: TGTGCCAGCAGTCCCGGACAGGGCGACAATCAGCCCCAGCATTTT. Amino acids: CASSPGQGDNQPQHF.